The T cell receptor (beta chain) under discussion was sequenced for a study of blood T cell repertoires in COVID-19. The overall study: Recovered Cohort 3 donors showed two negative PCRs, clearance, or symptom resolution. Sources were T cells, B-cell-depleted T cells, or PBMCs; the material itself was cDNA or gDNA.

V lost 6 bases to trimming and J lost 7 bases, with 12 bases between them. The CDR3 has 11 residues. Germline V CDR1 and CDR2: DFQATT, SNEGSKA (reference sequence). Original analysis: Counts of nucleated cells, estimated from reference gene primer amplification, were obtained. The table came from immunoSEQ multiplex PCR; TCRdb's copy has only in-frame clones and leaves some out. That table furnishes V, J and clone size, whereas the DNA furnished D and trimming. Of around 200,000 clones in the sample, roughly nine tenths were seen once. Self-reported history from a screening survey and questionnaire set each donor's cohort.

The sequenced material came from PBMCs or T cells enriched from blood (not recorded which). V is TRBV20-1 and J is TRBJ1-2; D might be TRBD1 (5 bases). The TCR was taken from a woman between 45 and 60 years old in a cohort exposed to, infected with or recovered from COVID-19 (not recorded which). The CDR3, as DNA: TGCAGTGCAAAGGGGCAGGTTGGCTACACCTTC. It specifies CSAKGQVGYTF.